The clone carrying this T cell receptor beta chain occurred a few times. Antigen: not known. These data originate in a study of blood T cells in healthy people across ages. Overall study findings and caveats: Estimates of total diversity, which came from one million sequenced T cells, were considered to be underestimates. Greater diversity and more naive CD4+ cells were seen in long-lived donors than in aged donors.

The use of a sample-barcoded 5' primer and a J-beta primer mix characterized a second PCR of roughly 7 to 12 cycles. Every sample gave at least 3 million paired-end reads containing CDR3. TCRdb recomputed calls from the 5' RACE reads with MiXCR, one row per CDR3 protein. This table has 1,100,000 or so distinct CDR3 sequences, less than 50% appearing once. The CDR3 sequence is 12 residues long. The germline V gene has CDR1 DFQATT and CDR2 SNEGSKA (reference sequence). V dropped 5 bases and J dropped 10; count of bases not matched to a gene: 11. The sequence came from a woman between 55 and 75 years old in good health. Sequenced input: blood. V usage is TRBV20-1 and J usage is TRBJ2-7, with TRBD1 matching 7 bases. The CDR3 spells CSAARDRGFQYF. The CDR3 bases are TGCAGTGCTGCGAGGGACAGAGGGTTCCAGTACTTC.